The 26 T cell receptor beta chains reported below all come from one sample, sequenced in a study of T-cell reconstitution after alpha-beta-depleted transplantation in children. The TCRbeta library was prepared with unique molecular identifiers. TCRdb independently ran MiXCR on the PCR reads; one entry per CDR3 protein. Of approximately 340,000 distinct CDR3 sequences in the sample, around 10% were seen once. The sequencing used PBMCs from the stem cell graft donor, collected from the stem cell graft. The receptor set was obtained from a human donor who donated a stem cell graft to a child with acute lymphoblastic leukemia.

This clonotype turned up a few times. CDR3 loop: CASSSPTRPFLPGANVLTF. DNA of the CDR3: TGTGCCAGCAGTTCTCCGACCCGTCCATTTCTTCCTGGGGCCAACGTCCTGACTTTC. The V call is TRBV12-3 or TRBV12-4, the J call TRBJ2-6; no firm D call. The CDR3 runs to 19 residues. V was trimmed by 4 bases and J by 2 bases, leaving 21 bases between them.

V gene TRBV9 combines with J gene TRBJ1-2, with no clear D. Trimming cost V 4 bases and J 3 bases, with 7 bases left between them. The CDR3 totals 12 residues. CDR1 and CDR2 from the germline V gene are SGDLS and YYNGEE. The CDR3 coding sequence is TGTGCCAGCAGCCCACACTACTATGGCTACACCTTC. As protein: CASSPHYYGYTF.

The rearrangement links TRBV10-2 to TRBJ2-5, with 11 bases fitting TRBD2. Per the germline V gene, CDR1 is WSHSY and CDR2 is SAAADI. The CDR3 is 15 amino acids. V lost 9 bases and J lost 5; bases outside the gene matches: 11. This CDR3 is CASTSGRGGVETQYF. CDR3 in DNA: TGCGCCAGTACTAGCGGGAGAGGAGGAGTGGAGACCCAGTACTTC.

The chain recombines TRBV5-1 with TRBJ2-7, with no clear D. The V gene's germline CDR1 is SGHRS and CDR2 YFSETQ. Trimming pared 6 bases from V and 4 bases from J, leaving 14 bases between. This CDR3 is built from 13 residues. The CDR3 loop reads CASNSGTRYEQYF. CDR3 nucleotides: TGCGCCAGCAACAGTGGAACTCGTTACGAGCAGTACTTC.

This clonotype was recorded at least ten times. J is TRBJ2-5 and V is TRBV6-1; D is unresolved. Trimming shortened V by 6 bases and J by 3 bases, and 11 bases separated the two germline ends. Germline CDR1 is MNHNS and CDR2 is SASEGT. This CDR3 contains 13 residues. The CDR3 is CASSPGSKETQYF. CDR3 coding DNA: TGTGCCAGCAGCCCCGGATCTAAAGAGACCCAGTACTTC.

The CDR3 region has the DNA TGTGCCAGCAGCAGACTACCCACAGATACGCAGTATTTT. Protein: CASSRLPTDTQYF. The J gene is TRBJ2-3, the V gene TRBV4-2; tentative D call: TRBD2 (5 bases). Germline loops: CDR1 LGHNA, CDR2 YNFKEQ. Trimming cost V 5 bases and J 2 bases, with 8 bases left between them. CDR3 length equals 13 residues.

The chain is built from TRBV20-1 and TRBJ2-3; D gene unclear. The germline V and J ends were trimmed by 3 bases and 0 bases, with 7 bases remaining between them. Germline V CDR1 and CDR2: DFQATT, SNEGSKA (reference sequence). The CDR3 consists of 13 residues. The CDR3, as DNA: TGCAGTGCTAGGGATGGGAGCACAGATACGCAGTATTTT. Amino acids: CSARDGSTDTQYF.

This clonotype was found many times. The chain has TRBV4-1 and TRBJ1-3; a weak D match, TRBD1 (6 bases). The germline V gene has CDR1 MGHRA and CDR2 YSYEKL. The CDR3 has 14 residues. Trimming left V 1 base short and J 4 bases short, with 8 bases between. The CDR3 region has the DNA TGCGCCAGCAGCCAAGGGGACATCGGAAACACCATATATTTT. This translates into CASSQGDIGNTIYF.

This clonotype was seen repeatedly, ten times or more. The V call is TRBV3-1, the J call TRBJ2-7; no clear D. V shed 4 bases and J shed 0 bases, with 7 bases lying between them. The CDR3 totals 13 residues. In germline, CDR1 is LGHDT, CDR2 YNNKEL (reference sequence). Here the CDR3 DNA reads TGTGCCAGCAGCCGCCTATTCTCCTACGAGCAGTACTTC. Amino acids: CASSRLFSYEQYF.

This clonotype was detected only a few times. The chain employs TRBV7-9 and TRBJ2-1; D call uncertain. The CDR3 is 16 amino acids. With 5 bases removed from V and 12 bases from J, the gap between germline ends came to 26 bases. Germline V gene lookup returns CDR1 SEHNR and CDR2 FQNEAQ (reference sequence). The CDR3 nucleotides read TGTGCCAGCAGCAACAGTGGAGCGCCTGAACCCAATTCGCAGTTCTTC. Amino acids: CASSNSGAPEPNSQFF.

This clonotype was detected a few times. The chain employs TRBV20-1 and TRBJ2-5, with a weak D call TRBD2 (5 bases). The CDR3 consists of 13 residues. Looked up from germline, CDR1 is DFQATT and CDR2 is SNEGSKA (reference sequence). The germline V and J ends were trimmed by 1 base and 9 bases, with 15 bases remaining between them. CDR3 sequence reads: CSARVRDTGAQYF. CDR3 nucleotides: TGCAGTGCTAGAGTCCGCGACACCGGGGCCCAGTACTTC.

The gene calls are TRBV30 and TRBJ2-5; D perhaps matches TRBD1 (5 bases). Germline V gene lookup returns CDR1 GTSNPN and CDR2 SVGIG (reference sequence). V dropped 2 bases and J dropped 4 bases, with 11 bases sitting between them. The CDR3 spans 13 residues. In nucleotides, the CDR3 is TGTGCCTGGAGTCAGGGTCTAGGAGAGACCCAGTACTTC. Its protein product is CAWSQGLGETQYF.

The rearrangement links TRBV7-8 to TRBJ2-7; D gene uncertain. CDR3 length equals 14 residues. V was cut by 1 base and J by 0 bases, with 7 bases left in between. Germline-derived CDR1 and CDR2 are SGHVS and FQNEAQ. The CDR3 here is CASSLEPSSYEQYF. The CDR3 DNA reads as TGTGCCAGCAGCTTAGAGCCGAGCTCCTACGAGCAGTACTTC. The full variable domain, in which reference TRBV7-8 and TRBJ2-7 provide the parts outside the CDR3, is GAGVSQSPRYKVAKRGQDVALRCDPISGHVSLFWYQQALGQGPEFLTYFQNEAQLDKSGLPSDRFFAERPEGSVSTLKIQRTQQEDSAVYLCASSLEPSSYEQYFGPGTRLTVT.

A few counts support this clonotype. J is TRBJ2-1 and V is TRBV4-1, with D perhaps matching TRBD1 or TRBD2 (5 bases each). Trimming stripped 2 bases from V and 2 bases from J, with 13 bases between. There are 16 residues in the CDR3. Looked up from germline, CDR1 is MGHRA and CDR2 is YSYEKL. The CDR3: CASSQIIWGTYNEQFF. The CDR3 nucleotides read TGCGCCAGCAGCCAAATTATCTGGGGGACCTACAATGAGCAGTTCTTC.

The table lists this clonotype with a few counts. The chain combines TRBV7-9 with TRBJ2-7, with no clear D. Germline V gives CDR1 SEHNR, CDR2 FQNEAQ (reference sequence). The V end lost 0 bases, the J end lost 2 bases, and 11 bases lay between the germline ends. The CDR3 consists of 15 residues. For the CDR3, the DNA is TGTGCCAGCAGCTTAGCGCCTGGCAGAACCTACGAGCAGTACTTC. It yields the protein CASSLAPGRTYEQYF.

V usage is TRBV4-2 and J usage is TRBJ2-7; 8 bases fit TRBD2. The trim removed 8 bases at V and 1 base at J, leaving 10 bases unmatched. CDR1 is LGHNA and CDR2 is YNFKEQ in the germline V gene. This CDR3 region has 15 residues. This CDR3 reads CASGLERERSYEQYF. As DNA, the CDR3 is TGTGCCAGCGGACTTGAGCGGGAGAGGTCCTACGAGCAGTACTTC.

The chain links TRBV10-1 to TRBJ2-3; 8 bases are a match to TRBD2. Germline CDR1 is WNHNN and CDR2 is SYGVQD (reference sequence). This CDR3 has 16 residues. V shed 1 base, J shed 1 base, and the junction held 4 bases outside the gene matches. Here the CDR3 DNA reads TGCGCCAGCAGTGAGTTTAGCGGGAAGGGCACAGATACGCAGTATTTT. It translates to CASSEFSGKGTDTQYF.

This clonotype was counted a few times. The CDR3 spells CASRPGTYAGYTF. CDR3 nucleotide sequence: TGCGCCAGCAGACCAGGGACCTATGCTGGCTACACCTTC. This chain links TRBV5-1 with TRBJ1-2; D is perhaps TRBD1 (5 bases). V was cut by 5 bases and J by 7 bases, with 15 bases left in between. Germline CDR1 is SGHRS and CDR2 is YFSETQ. The length of the CDR3 is 13 residues. Looking up the rest from reference TRBV5-1 and TRBJ1-2 gives the full variable domain: KAGVTQTPRYLIKTRGQQVTLSCSPISGHRSVSWYQQTPGQGLQFLFEYFSETQRNKGNFPGRFSGRQFSNSRSEMNVSTLELGDSALYLCASRPGTYAGYTFGSGTRLTVV.

The J gene is TRBJ2-7, the V gene TRBV20-1; D is possibly TRBD1 or TRBD2 (5 bases each). Trimming pared 6 bases from V and 3 bases from J, leaving 18 bases between. Germline V gene lookup returns CDR1 DFQATT and CDR2 SNEGSKA (reference sequence). The CDR3 contains 14 residues. CDR3 bases: TGCAGTGCCAACCGGGACCTTTCCATCTACGAGCAGTACTTC. This codes for CSANRDLSIYEQYF.

This clonotype was recorded a few times. This chain joins TRBV12-3 or TRBV12-4 and TRBJ2-1, with 8 bases that match TRBD2. This CDR3 has 13 residues. The V gene end was trimmed by 5 bases and the J gene end by 8 bases; junction bases not matched to a gene: 5. The CDR3 sequence: CASSPGLVDEQFF. Here the CDR3 DNA reads TGTGCCAGCAGTCCGGGACTAGTAGATGAGCAGTTCTTC.

The chain recombines TRBV20-1 with TRBJ2-3, with TRBD2 matching over 10 bases. CDR1 and CDR2 (germline): DFQATT, SNEGSKA (reference sequence). The CDR3 runs to 17 residues. The trim removed 3 bases at V and 1 base at J, leaving 10 bases unmatched. The CDR3 is CSASRRLAGVRTDTQYF. The CDR3, as DNA: TGCAGTGCTAGTCGGAGGCTAGCGGGAGTCCGCACAGATACGCAGTATTTT.

This clonotype was picked up a small number of times. The rearrangement joins TRBV15 to TRBJ2-1; D is undetermined. This CDR3 is built from 13 residues. CDR1 and CDR2 from the germline V gene are LNHNV and YYDKDF (reference sequence). Trimming pared 5 bases from V and 1 base from J, leaving 6 bases between. The CDR3 DNA reads as TGTGCCACCAGCGAAGGTTCCTACAATGAGCAGTTCTTC. This codes for CATSEGSYNEQFF.

The chain is built from TRBV5-4 and TRBJ2-3, with D uncertain. The V gene lost 4 bases and the J gene lost 1 base, with 13 bases spanning the gap. CDR1 and CDR2 (germline): SGHNT, YYREEE (reference sequence). There are 15 residues in the CDR3. CDR3 amino acids: CASSEYSRRTDTQYF. The CDR3, as DNA: TGTGCCAGCAGCGAGTACTCGCGCCGCACAGATACGCAGTATTTT.

This clonotype has more than one count but fewer than ten. The rearrangement uses TRBV4-1 and TRBJ2-7; D may be TRBD1 (6 bases). Germline-derived CDR1 and CDR2 are MGHRA and YSYEKL. CDR3 length: 14 residues. V was pared by 4 bases and J by 2 bases, with 12 bases between. The CDR3 DNA sequence: TGCGCCAGCAGCCCCCGACAGGAAGCCTACGAGCAGTACTTC. Protein: CASSPRQEAYEQYF.

At least ten counts were recorded for this clonotype. The chain combines TRBV4-3 with TRBJ1-5; 8 bases are a match to TRBD1. Germline V CDR1 and CDR2: LGHNA, YSLEER. V lost 3 bases to trimming and J lost 6 bases; unmatched junction nucleotides: 4. The CDR3 covers 14 residues. CDR3 sequence: CASSHGQGSQPQHF. The DNA of the CDR3 is TGCGCCAGCAGCCACGGACAGGGTAGTCAGCCCCAGCATTTT.

This clonotype was recorded at least ten times. This rearrangement joins TRBV5-5 to TRBJ2-1; D is perhaps TRBD2 (6 bases). The CDR3 extends over 15 amino acids. CDR1 SGHKS and CDR2 YYEKEE come from the germline V gene (reference sequence). V lost 0 bases and J 4 bases, leaving 11 bases between the germline ends. The CDR3 region is CASSLVSSAYNEQFF. The CDR3, as DNA: TGTGCCAGCAGCTTGGTGTCTAGCGCTTACAATGAGCAGTTCTTC.